The rows below give T cell receptor beta chains drawn from one sample of a study of blood T cells in healthy people across ages. From the 5' RACE reads, TCRdb called clonotypes with MiXCR, one entry per CDR3 protein. The sample holds 780,000 or so distinct CDR3 sequences, about 61% seen once. The material sequenced was blood. These receptors were obtained from a man aged 35-49 years in good health. CDR3s include the opening cysteine and the closing phenylalanine or tryptophan. The order of the fields is CDR3 length, D gene, J gene, V gene, CDR3 protein. D genes are given only for firm matches.

15 | TRBD2 | TRBJ2-5 | TRBV6-1 | CASSILRGGIETQYF
16 | TRBD1 | TRBJ1-5 | TRBV20-1 | CSARKWTGANNQPQHF
15 | TRBD2 | TRBJ2-5 | TRBV7-2 | CASSRISGIQETQYF
20 | NA | TRBJ2-6 | TRBV6-5 | CASSYSRVENEGSGANVLTF
13 | NA | TRBJ1-5 | TRBV12-3/TRBV12-4 | CASSLARDQPQHF
16 | NA | TRBJ2-1 | TRBV9 | CASSVESRGIGYEQFF
12 | NA | TRBJ2-5 | TRBV20-1 | CSARVLGETQYF
13 | NA | TRBJ2-5 | TRBV25-1 | CASSEVNQETQYF
16 | NA | TRBJ2-4 | TRBV18 | CASSPRDVIAKNIQYF
13 | NA | TRBJ1-2 | TRBV12-3/TRBV12-4 | CASSISGWEGYTF
12 | NA | TRBJ2-1 | TRBV29-1 | CSVEDLAGLGFF
15 | TRBD2 | TRBJ2-5 | TRBV7-2 | CASSSTSGPDETQYF
12 | NA | TRBJ1-2 | TRBV27 | CASSLSGDGYTF